This T cell receptor (beta chain) originates from a study of blood T cell repertoires in COVID-19. Study details: Sources were T cells, B-cell-depleted T cells, or PBMCs; the material itself was cDNA or gDNA.

Sequencing used immunoSEQ multiplex PCR; TCRdb keeps in-frame clones, though not all of them. The repertoire consists of some 150,000 clones, with 70% to 90% occurring once and the leading ten covering about 5%. Turning to this clone: Because the CDR3's place on the DNA is in doubt, the DNA is left out and the CDR3 is given as listed by TCRdb.

The CDR3 region is 13 residues in length, termini included. The TCR was taken from a woman aged 50 to 65 with acute or convalescent COVID-19. The chain is built from TRBV21-1 and TRBJ1-4. TRBV21-1 represents a pseudogene. The sample consisted of peripheral blood. The CDR3 loop reads CASVASGNEKLFF.